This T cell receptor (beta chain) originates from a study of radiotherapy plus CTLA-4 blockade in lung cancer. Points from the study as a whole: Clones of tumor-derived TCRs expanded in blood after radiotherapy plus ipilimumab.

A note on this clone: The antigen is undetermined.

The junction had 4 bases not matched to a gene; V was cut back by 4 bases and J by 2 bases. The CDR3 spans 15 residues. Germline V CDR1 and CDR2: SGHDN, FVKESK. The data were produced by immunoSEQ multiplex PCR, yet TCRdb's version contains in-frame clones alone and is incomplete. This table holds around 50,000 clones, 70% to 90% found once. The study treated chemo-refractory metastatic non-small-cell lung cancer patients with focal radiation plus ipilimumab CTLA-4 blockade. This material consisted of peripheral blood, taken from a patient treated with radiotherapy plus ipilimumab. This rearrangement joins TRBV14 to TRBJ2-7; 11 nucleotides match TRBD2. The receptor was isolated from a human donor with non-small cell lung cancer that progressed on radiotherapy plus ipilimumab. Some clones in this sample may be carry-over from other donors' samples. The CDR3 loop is CASSPSGGWTYEQYF. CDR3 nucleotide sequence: TGTGCCAGCAGCCCTAGCGGGGGGTGGACCTACGAGCAGTACTTC.